The 28 T cell receptor beta chains presented below share a single source sample, sequenced in a study of CD8 T cells in Susac syndrome. Reverse transcription of about 0.5 to 1 ug RNA was carried out with random hexamers. TCRdb analysed the immunoSEQ multiplex PCR reads with MiXCR anew, one entry per CDR3 protein. The table includes 150,000 to 200,000 distinct CDR3 sequences, roughly 94% detected once. Input material: CD4+ T cells from PBMCs. Receptors were obtained from a human donor with multiple sclerosis.

V and J are TRBV20-1 and TRBJ1-5, with D possibly matching TRBD1 (5 bases). The germline gives CDR1 DFQATT, CDR2 SNEGSKA (reference sequence). This CDR3 is 14 amino acids long. V lost 0 bases to trimming and J lost 4 bases, with 10 bases between them. Here the CDR3 reads CSARDWAGNQPQHF. CDR3 DNA: TGCAGTGCTAGAGATTGGGCAGGGAATCAGCCCCAGCATTTT.

V and J are TRBV6-6 and TRBJ2-1; unclear D gene. CDR3 length equals 14 residues. V was pared by 7 bases and J by 0 bases, with 10 bases between. The germline V gene encodes CDR1 MNHNY and CDR2 SVGAGI (reference sequence). The CDR3 spells CASIPSRSYNEQFF. CDR3 DNA sequence: TGTGCCAGCATCCCGTCCCGCTCCTACAATGAGCAGTTCTTC.

This rearrangement joins TRBV5-4 to TRBJ2-1; D uncertain. V gave up 6 bases and J gave up 8 bases, with 15 bases separating them. The germline CDR1 and CDR2 sequences are SGHNT and YYREEE (reference sequence). This CDR3 contains 13 residues. The CDR3 DNA reads as TGTGCCAGCAAATACACATTAACCGATGAGCAGTTCTTC. This translates into CASKYTLTDEQFF.

V and J are TRBV30 and TRBJ1-1; D is unresolved. V lost 4 bases, J lost 7 bases, and 10 bases lay in between. CDR3 size: 11 residues. Germline V gene lookup returns CDR1 GTSNPN and CDR2 SVGIG (reference sequence). In DNA, the CDR3 is TGTGCCTGGAACTCCGGGATTGAAGCTTTCTTT. It translates to CAWNSGIEAFF.

The chain employs TRBV6-5 and TRBJ1-2; D might be TRBD1 (5 bases). This CDR3 contains 15 residues. V dropped 2 bases and J dropped 1 base, with 11 bases sitting between them. Germline assignment: CDR1 MNHEY and CDR2 SVGAGI. This CDR3 reads CASSYLPGGNYGYTF. In DNA form, the CDR3 reads TGTGCCAGCAGTTACCTCCCCGGGGGTAACTATGGCTACACCTTC.

This clonotype has just one count. This chain connects TRBV3-1 to TRBJ2-3; D not resolved. The germline V gene has CDR1 LGHDT and CDR2 YNNKEL (reference sequence). This CDR3 is 13 amino acids long. V was cut by 4 bases and J by 4 bases, with 9 bases left in between. In nucleotides, the CDR3 is TGTGCCAGCAGCCTATTGACACCAGATACGCAGTATTTT. Its protein is CASSLLTPDTQYF.

The chain couples TRBV30 to TRBJ1-1; 7 bases agree with TRBD1. This CDR3 is 13 amino acids long. In germline, CDR1 is GTSNPN, CDR2 SVGIG (reference sequence). V dropped 4 bases and J dropped 0; count of bases not matched to a gene: 2. CDR3 sequence reads: CAWMGQLNTEAFF. In nucleotides, the CDR3 is TGTGCCTGGATGGGACAGTTGAACACTGAAGCTTTCTTT.

The count of this clonotype is one. The chain combines TRBV7-2 with TRBJ1-5; perhaps TRBD1 as D (6 bases). Deletions cut 5 bases from V and 6 bases from J, with 11 bases between. The CDR3 consists of 13 residues. Germline loops: CDR1 SGHTA, CDR2 FQGNSA. CDR3 nucleotides: TGTGCCAGCAGCCCTGACAGGTTTCAGCCCCAGCATTTT. As protein: CASSPDRFQPQHF.

This clonotype has just one count. This chain connects TRBV20-1 to TRBJ2-2, with D maybe TRBD2 (6 bases). Germline V gene lookup returns CDR1 DFQATT and CDR2 SNEGSKA (reference sequence). The CDR3 covers 13 residues. Trimming removed 7 bases at V and 0 bases at J, with 9 bases between. The CDR3 DNA reads as TGCAGTGTCTCGGGGGCGAACACCGGGGAGCTGTTTTTT. The encoded protein is CSVSGANTGELFF.

This chain uses TRBV29-1 with TRBJ2-7; tentatively, D is TRBD1 (6 bases). This CDR3 contains 14 residues. V was pared by 1 base and J by 5 bases, with 15 bases between. Germline V gives CDR1 SQVTM, CDR2 ANQGSEA. The CDR3 DNA reads as TGCAGCGTTGAAGTGACAGGAACCTCTCACGAGCAGTACTTC. It specifies CSVEVTGTSHEQYF.

This chain joins TRBV9 and TRBJ2-6; no clear D gene. Trimming took off 8 bases at V and 2 bases at J, with 8 bases between the two ends. CDR1 SGDLS and CDR2 YYNGEE come from the germline V gene. The CDR3 spans 13 residues. The CDR3 DNA reads as TGTGCCAGTGGAGTTCCTGGGGCCAACGTCCTGACTTTC. It codes for CASGVPGANVLTF.

The chain carries TRBV6-1 and TRBJ1-1, with TRBD1 matching 9 bases. CDR1 is MNHNS, CDR2 SASEGT, per germline. The CDR3 contains 16 residues. Losses at the gene ends were 2 bases for V and 0 bases for J; bases not matched to a gene: 4. The CDR3 loop reads CASSETGQGMNTEAFF. The CDR3 DNA sequence: TGTGCCAGCAGTGAAACCGGACAGGGGATGAACACTGAAGCTTTCTTT.

The V call is TRBV20-1, the J call TRBJ1-1, with D hard to call. Trimming removed 1 base at V and 4 bases at J, with 10 bases between. The germline V gene has CDR1 DFQATT and CDR2 SNEGSKA (reference sequence). CDR3 length: 13 amino acids. As DNA, the CDR3 is TGCAGTGCTAGAGGAGGCGCTGGCACTGAAGCTTTCTTT. Its protein product is CSARGGAGTEAFF.

The J gene is TRBJ2-7, the V gene TRBV18; D might be TRBD2 (7 bases). The CDR3 is 14 residues long. Germline loops: CDR1 KGHSH, CDR2 LQKENI. The V and J ends lost 4 bases and 1 base respectively, with 11 bases between them. For the CDR3, the DNA is TGTGCCAGCTCACGGAGCGGGACATCCTACGAGCAGTACTTC. The encoded protein is CASSRSGTSYEQYF.

This sequence joins TRBV20-1 and TRBJ2-7; no clear D. The CDR3 contains 13 residues. Looked up from germline, CDR1 is DFQATT and CDR2 is SNEGSKA (reference sequence). V was shortened by 0 bases and J by 3 bases, with 9 bases between the two germline ends. CDR3 protein: CSARDQRIYEQYF. CDR3 sequence (DNA): TGCAGTGCTAGAGATCAAAGGATCTACGAGCAGTACTTC.

The V call is TRBV28, the J call TRBJ1-5; D gene uncertain. CDR1 and CDR2 from the germline V gene are MDHEN and SYDVKM. CDR3 length: 15 residues. V was pared by 5 bases and J by 5 bases, with 16 bases between. For the CDR3, the DNA is TGTGCCAGCAGTACCACTTCAGAAGGGTATCAGCCCCAGCATTTT. Amino acids: CASSTTSEGYQPQHF.

This chain joins TRBV29-1 and TRBJ2-4, with D perhaps given as TRBD1 or TRBD2 (5 bases each). The V end was cut by 6 bases, the J end by 5 bases, with 11 bases between. Per the germline V gene, CDR1 is SQVTM and CDR2 is ANQGSEA. The CDR3 has 12 residues. CDR3: CSVGTRENIQYF. In nucleotides, the CDR3 is TGCAGCGTCGGGACGCGGGAAAACATTCAGTACTTC.

This rearrangement joins TRBV28 to TRBJ1-2; TRBD1 matches 9 bases. Trimming took 6 bases from V and 3 from J; bases not matched to a gene: 11. The V gene's germline CDR1 is MDHEN and CDR2 SYDVKM. The CDR3 totals 16 residues. The CDR3 protein is CASRPTGTGRDYGYTF. As DNA, the CDR3 is TGTGCCAGCAGACCTACCGGGACAGGGAGGGACTATGGCTACACCTTC.

The genes are TRBV5-1 and TRBJ1-5; no clear D. The CDR3 is 14 amino acids. Germline values: CDR1 SGHRS, CDR2 YFSETQ. Trimming stripped 0 bases from V and 5 bases from J, with 9 bases between. This CDR3 is CASSLVGLDQPQHF. CDR3 in DNA: TGCGCCAGCAGCTTGGTGGGTTTGGATCAGCCCCAGCATTTT.

The V call is TRBV7-2, the J call TRBJ2-7; D call uncertain. This CDR3 is 14 amino acids long. CDR1 and CDR2 from the germline V gene are SGHTA and FQGNSA. The V end lost 3 bases, the J end lost 4 bases, and 13 bases lay between the germline ends. CDR3 DNA sequence: TGTGCCAGCAGCTTGGGCCCACCGACATACGAGCAGTACTTC. Its protein is CASSLGPPTYEQYF. Full variable domain (remainder filled in from reference TRBV7-2 and TRBJ2-7): GAGVSQSPSNKVTEKGKDVELRCDPISGHTALYWYRQSLGQGLEFLIYFQGNSAPDKSGLPSDRFSAERTGGSVSTLTIQRTQQEDSAVYLCASSLGPPTYEQYFGPGTRLTVT.

The chain couples TRBV4-2 to TRBJ2-2; the match to TRBD2 covers 8 bases. The germline CDR1 and CDR2 sequences are LGHNA and YNFKEQ. V dropped 1 base and J dropped 5; count of bases not matched to a gene: 6. The CDR3 sequence is 16 residues long. This CDR3 reads CASSQGGSGRTGELFF. In DNA form, the CDR3 reads TGTGCCAGCAGCCAAGGCGGGAGCGGGAGAACCGGGGAGCTGTTTTTT.

This chain connects TRBV4-1 to TRBJ1-1, with 7 nucleotides matching TRBD1. The V gene end was trimmed by 5 bases and the J gene end by 0 bases; junction bases not matched to a gene: 15. This CDR3 comprises 18 residues. Germline CDR1 MGHRA, CDR2 YSYEKL. The CDR3 nucleotides are TGCGCCAGCAGCTCGAAAACCCCAGGGGGTGGGATGAACACTGAAGCTTTCTTT. As protein: CASSSKTPGGGMNTEAFF.

The chain has TRBV7-9 and TRBJ2-7; 9 bases agree with TRBD1. This CDR3 has 13 amino acids. Germline CDR1 and CDR2: SEHNR and FQNEAQ (reference sequence). Trimming removed 6 bases from V and 10 bases from J; junction bases left unmatched: 10. The CDR3 DNA sequence: TGTGCCAGCAGTCCCGGGACAGGGAGGATTCAGTACTTC. This codes for CASSPGTGRIQYF. Filled out from reference TRBV7-9 and TRBJ2-7, the complete variable domain reads DTGVSQNPRHKITKRGQNVTFRCDPISEHNRLYWYRQTLGQGPEFLTYFQNEAQLEKSRLLSDRFSAERPKGSFSTLEIQRTEQGDSAMYLCASSPGTGRIQYFGPGTRLTVT.

The V and J genes are TRBV5-6 and TRBJ1-2, with D hard to call. Trimming took off 1 base at V and 4 bases at J, with 14 bases between the two ends. Germline V gene sequence: CDR1 SGHDT, CDR2 YYEEEE. The CDR3 covers 15 residues. The CDR3 coding sequence is TGTGCCAGCAGCTTGCCCCACCTTACCCGCTATGGCTACACCTTC. Translation: CASSLPHLTRYGYTF.

The rearrangement uses TRBV3-1 and TRBJ1-5; no clear D gene. Germline CDR1 LGHDT, CDR2 YNNKEL (reference sequence). The CDR3 has 16 amino acids. The germline V and J ends were trimmed by 4 bases and 4 bases, with 17 bases remaining between them. CDR3 DNA sequence: TGTGCCAGCAGCCTGGGCGGCACCCTAAGGAATCAGCCCCAGCATTTT. Residues: CASSLGGTLRNQPQHF.

The rearrangement links TRBV20-1 to TRBJ2-5; D might be TRBD2 (5 bases). CDR3 size: 17 residues. V dropped 1 base and J dropped 1 base, with 19 bases sitting between them. The germline CDR1 and CDR2 sequences are DFQATT and SNEGSKA (reference sequence). For the CDR3, the DNA is TGCAGTGCTAGAGTTTTCCGGGATACCTATATCCAAGAGACCCAGTACTTC. Translating gives CSARVFRDTYIQETQYF.

The chain couples TRBV20-1 to TRBJ1-1, with D perhaps TRBD1 (5 bases). This CDR3 is 12 amino acids long. Trimming shortened V by 6 bases and J by 2 bases, and 10 bases separated the two germline ends. Germline lookup yields CDR1 DFQATT and CDR2 SNEGSKA (reference sequence). CDR3 protein: CSAPGDNTEAFF. The DNA of the CDR3 is TGCAGTGCCCCGGGGGACAACACTGAAGCTTTCTTT.

The CDR3 region is CASSYYGAVLAFF. CDR3 bases: TGTGCCAGCAGTTACTACGGGGCCGTGTTAGCTTTCTTT. The chain joins TRBV6-5 to TRBJ1-1; D is possibly TRBD1 (5 bases). CDR1 MNHEY and CDR2 SVGAGI come from the germline V gene. Trimming pared 1 base from V and 10 bases from J, leaving 13 bases between. The CDR3 contains 13 residues.